This T cell receptor (beta chain) was identified in a study of cytomegalovirus exposure and HLA in healthy donors. Study as a whole: One earlier analysis, a look at about 179 million T cells, found almost 120 million unique TCR beta sequences.

Details on this clone: Its antigen remains unknown.

The germline gives CDR1 SGHTA, CDR2 FQGNSA. Between the trimmed V and J ends, which lost 2 bases and 1 base, there was a span of 10 bases. The CDR3 length is 15 residues. Study results and limitations: Specificity of three CMV-associated chains for CMV antigens was verified in vitro. Based on reports, TCR beta sequences accurately predicted HLA-A and HLA-B alleles for most subjects.

The PCR contained 60 Vbeta and 13 Jbeta primers. The method was immunoSEQ multiplex PCR; TCRdb's version includes in-frame clones alone and lacks a portion of them. The data contain around 120,000 clones, about four fifths of them seen just once; the ten biggest clones take up about 1.8%. The J gene is TRBJ2-3, the V gene TRBV7-2, with D perhaps TRBD2 (7 bases). This sequence was found in a man in his late teens or twenties in good health and CMV-seronegative. The material sequenced was PBMCs. CDR3 nucleotides: TGTGCCAGCAGCTTACGGGGGGCCCGCACAGATACGCAGTATTTT. Protein: CASSLRGARTDTQYF.